These 2 T cell receptor beta chains share one sample of origin, sequenced in a study of T-cell memory formation after mild COVID-19. TCRdb processed the 5' RACE reads anew with MiXCR; each CDR3 protein has one entry. Among approximately 240,000 distinct CDR3 sequences listed, 15% to 20% were seen once. Sequencing was done on a sample of PBMCs or a T cell subset sorted from them (not recorded which). These receptors originate from a man between 18 and 35 years old who had mild COVID-19 (a few samples of this study predate the infection). Cell type and time point are not known.

The genes are TRBV7-9 and TRBJ1-4, with D perhaps matching TRBD1 (5 bases). V was cut by 4 bases and J by 5 bases, with 17 bases left in between. The CDR3 runs to 16 residues. CDR1 and CDR2 (germline): SEHNR, FQNEAQ (reference sequence). CDR3 amino acids: CASSYRPGTSNEKLFF. The CDR3 DNA sequence: TGTGCCAGCAGCTACCGACCCGGGACCTCAAATGAAAAACTGTTTTTT.

This rearrangement joins TRBV5-1 to TRBJ2-1, with D perhaps assigned TRBD1 or TRBD2 (5 bases each). CDR1 is SGHRS, CDR2 YFSETQ, per germline. V dropped 1 base and J dropped 7 bases, with 9 bases sitting between them. CDR3 length equals 13 residues. The CDR3 sequence: CASSLRGENEQFF. In nucleotides, the CDR3 is TGCGCCAGCAGCTTGAGAGGGGAGAATGAGCAGTTCTTC.